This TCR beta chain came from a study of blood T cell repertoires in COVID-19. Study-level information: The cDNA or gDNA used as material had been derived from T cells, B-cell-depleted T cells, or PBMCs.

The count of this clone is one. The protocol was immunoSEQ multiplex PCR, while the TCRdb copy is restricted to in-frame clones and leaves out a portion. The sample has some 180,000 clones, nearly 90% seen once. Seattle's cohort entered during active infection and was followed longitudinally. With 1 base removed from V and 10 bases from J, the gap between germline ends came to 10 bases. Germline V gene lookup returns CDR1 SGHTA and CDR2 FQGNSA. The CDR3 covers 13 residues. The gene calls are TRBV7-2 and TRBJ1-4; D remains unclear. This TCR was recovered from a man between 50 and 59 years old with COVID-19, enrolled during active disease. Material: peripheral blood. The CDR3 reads CASSLEATGKLFF. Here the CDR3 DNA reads TGTGCCAGCAGCTTAGAGGCCACGGGAAAACTGTTTTTT.